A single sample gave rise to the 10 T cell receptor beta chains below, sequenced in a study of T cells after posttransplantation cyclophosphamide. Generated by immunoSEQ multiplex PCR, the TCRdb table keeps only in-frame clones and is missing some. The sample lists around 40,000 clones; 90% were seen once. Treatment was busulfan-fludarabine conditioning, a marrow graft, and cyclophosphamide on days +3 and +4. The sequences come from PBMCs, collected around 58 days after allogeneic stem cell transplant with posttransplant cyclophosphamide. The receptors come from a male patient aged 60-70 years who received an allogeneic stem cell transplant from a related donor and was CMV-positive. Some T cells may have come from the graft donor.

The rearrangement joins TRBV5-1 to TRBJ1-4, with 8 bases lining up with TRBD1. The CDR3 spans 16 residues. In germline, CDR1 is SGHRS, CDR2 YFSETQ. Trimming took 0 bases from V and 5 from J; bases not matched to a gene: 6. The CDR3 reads CASSLAVWDRNEKLFF. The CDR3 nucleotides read TGCGCCAGCAGCTTGGCTGTCTGGGACAGGAATGAAAAACTGTTTTTT. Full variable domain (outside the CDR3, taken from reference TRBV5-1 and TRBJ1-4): KAGVTQTPRYLIKTRGQQVTLSCSPISGHRSVSWYQQTPGQGLQFLFEYFSETQRNKGNFPGRFSGRQFSNSRSEMNVSTLELGDSALYLCASSLAVWDRNEKLFFGSGTQLSVL.

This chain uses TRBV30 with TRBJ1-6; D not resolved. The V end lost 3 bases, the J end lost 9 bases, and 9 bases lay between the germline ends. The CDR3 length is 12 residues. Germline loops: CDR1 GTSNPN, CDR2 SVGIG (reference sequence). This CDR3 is CAWRAFFSPLHF. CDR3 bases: TGTGCCTGGAGGGCCTTTTTTTCACCCCTCCACTTT.

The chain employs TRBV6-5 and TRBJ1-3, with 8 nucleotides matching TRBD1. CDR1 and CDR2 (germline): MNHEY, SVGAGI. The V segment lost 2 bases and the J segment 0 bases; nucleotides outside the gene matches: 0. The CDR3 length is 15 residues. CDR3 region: CASSYQGASGNTIYF. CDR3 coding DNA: TGTGCCAGCAGTTACCAGGGGGCCTCTGGAAACACCATATATTTT.

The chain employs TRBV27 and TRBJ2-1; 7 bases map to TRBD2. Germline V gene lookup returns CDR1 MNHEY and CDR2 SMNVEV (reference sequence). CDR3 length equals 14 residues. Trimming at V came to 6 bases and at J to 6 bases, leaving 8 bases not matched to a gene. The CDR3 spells CASSSGEGRNEQFF. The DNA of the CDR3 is TGTGCCAGCAGCTCGGGGGAGGGGCGCAATGAGCAGTTCTTC.

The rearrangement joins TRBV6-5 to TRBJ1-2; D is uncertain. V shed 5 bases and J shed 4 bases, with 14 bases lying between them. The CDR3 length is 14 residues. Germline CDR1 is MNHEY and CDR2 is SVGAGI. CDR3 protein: CASSRKGGSYGYTF. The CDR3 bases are TGTGCCAGCAGTCGAAAAGGCGGATCCTATGGCTACACCTTC.

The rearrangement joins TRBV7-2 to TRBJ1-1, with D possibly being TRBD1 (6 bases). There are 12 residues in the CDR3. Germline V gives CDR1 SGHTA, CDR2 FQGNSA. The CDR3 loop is CAWGGLNTEAFF. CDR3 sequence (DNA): TGTGCTTGGGGGGGCTTGAACACTGAAGCTTTCTTT.

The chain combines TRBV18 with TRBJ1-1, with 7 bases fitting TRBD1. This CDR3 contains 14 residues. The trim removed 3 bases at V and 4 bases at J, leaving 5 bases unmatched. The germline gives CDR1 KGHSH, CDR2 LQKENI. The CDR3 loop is CASSPTGQVTEAFF. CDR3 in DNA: TGTGCCAGCTCACCGACAGGGCAAGTCACTGAAGCTTTCTTT.

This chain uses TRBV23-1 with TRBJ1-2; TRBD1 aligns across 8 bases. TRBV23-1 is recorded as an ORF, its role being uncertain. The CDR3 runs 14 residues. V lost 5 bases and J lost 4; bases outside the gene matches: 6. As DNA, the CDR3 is TGCGCCAGCAGTGACAGGGGTCTTCTCTATGGCTACACCTTC. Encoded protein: CASSDRGLLYGYTF.

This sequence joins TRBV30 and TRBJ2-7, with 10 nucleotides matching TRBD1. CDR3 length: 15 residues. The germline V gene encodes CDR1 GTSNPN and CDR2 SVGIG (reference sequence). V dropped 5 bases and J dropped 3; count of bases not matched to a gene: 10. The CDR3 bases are TGTGCCTGGTCTTTAGGGACAGGGGTTTACTACGAGCAGTACGTC. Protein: CAWSLGTGVYYEQYV.

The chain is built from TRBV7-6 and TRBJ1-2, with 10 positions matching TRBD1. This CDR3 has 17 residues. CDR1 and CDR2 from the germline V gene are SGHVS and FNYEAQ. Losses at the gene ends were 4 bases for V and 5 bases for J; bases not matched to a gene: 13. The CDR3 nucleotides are TGTGCCAGCAGCTCTGCCGGGACAGGGGATTTAAAGTATGGCTACACCTTC. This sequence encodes CASSSAGTGDLKYGYTF.